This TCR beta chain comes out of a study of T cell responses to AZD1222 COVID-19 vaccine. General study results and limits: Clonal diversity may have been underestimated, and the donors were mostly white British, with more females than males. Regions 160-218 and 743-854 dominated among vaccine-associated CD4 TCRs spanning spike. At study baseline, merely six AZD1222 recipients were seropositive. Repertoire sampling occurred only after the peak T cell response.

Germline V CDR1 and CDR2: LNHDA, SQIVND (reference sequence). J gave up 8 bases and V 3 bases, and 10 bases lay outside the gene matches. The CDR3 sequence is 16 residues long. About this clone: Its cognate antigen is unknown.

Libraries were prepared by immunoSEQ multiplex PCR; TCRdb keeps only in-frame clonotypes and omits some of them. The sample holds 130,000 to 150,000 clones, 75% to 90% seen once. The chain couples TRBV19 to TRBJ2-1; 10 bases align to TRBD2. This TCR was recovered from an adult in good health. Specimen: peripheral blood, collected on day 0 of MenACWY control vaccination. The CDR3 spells CASSIVSGGAKDEQFF. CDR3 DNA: TGTGCCAGTAGTATTGTGAGCGGGGGGGCCAAAGATGAGCAGTTCTTC.